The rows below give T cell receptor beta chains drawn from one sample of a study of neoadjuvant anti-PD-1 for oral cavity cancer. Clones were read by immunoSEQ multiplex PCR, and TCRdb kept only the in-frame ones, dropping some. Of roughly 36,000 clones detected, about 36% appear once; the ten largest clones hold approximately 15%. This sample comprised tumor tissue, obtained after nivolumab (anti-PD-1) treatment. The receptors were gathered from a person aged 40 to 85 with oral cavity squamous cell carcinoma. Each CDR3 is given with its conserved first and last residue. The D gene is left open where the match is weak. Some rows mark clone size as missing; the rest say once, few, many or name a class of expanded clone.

CDR3: CASSRTGEVEQFF; DNA: TGTGCCAGCAGCAGGACAGGGGAGGTTGAGCAGTTCTTC; V: TRBV27; size: once; J: TRBJ2-1; D: TRBD1
CDR3: CASSLLGLLEETQYF; DNA: TGCGCCAGCAGCTTGCTGGGACTACTGGAAGAGACCCAGTACTTC; V: TRBV5-1; size: few; J: TRBJ2-5; D: TRBD2
CDR3: CASSFYRVTEAFF; DNA: TGTGCCAGCAGCTTTTACAGGGTCACTGAAGCTTTCTTT; V: TRBV11-2; size: .; J: TRBJ1-1; D: .
CDR3: CASSIFRDTGELFF; DNA: TGTGCCAGTAGTATATTCCGGGATACCGGGGAGCTGTTTTTT; V: TRBV19; size: .; J: TRBJ2-2; D: .
CDR3: CATRPELWGETQYF; DNA: TGTGCCACCCGGCCGGAACTTTGGGGGGAGACCCAGTACTTC; V: TRBV5-4; size: .; J: TRBJ2-5; D: .
CDR3: CAWRRGGGTEAFF; DNA: TGTGCCTGGCGCCGGGGAGGGGGCACTGAAGCTTTCTTT; V: TRBV30; size: .; J: TRBJ1-1; D: .
CDR3: CATGRGQGSETQYF; DNA: TGTGCCACCGGGAGGGGACAGGGGTCGGAGACCCAGTACTTC; V: TRBV6-1; size: few; J: TRBJ2-5; D: TRBD1
CDR3: CASSLDGQTLTYEQYF; DNA: TGTGCCAGCAGCTTAGACGGACAGACTCTCACCTACGAGCAGTACTTC; V: TRBV7-8; size: few; J: TRBJ2-7; D: .
CDR3: CASSQMVRVPGYTF; DNA: TGCGCCAGCAGCCAAATGGTGAGGGTGCCCGGCTACACCTTC; V: TRBV4-1; size: .; J: TRBJ1-2; D: .
CDR3: CASSQDRGRLDTEAFF; DNA: TGTGCCAGCAGTCAGGACAGGGGGCGCCTGGACACTGAAGCTTTCTTT; V: TRBV28; size: .; J: TRBJ1-1; D: TRBD1
CDR3: CASSLVPGPYEQYF; DNA: TGTGCCAGCAGCTTGGTTCCAGGCCCCTACGAGCAGTACTTC; V: TRBV5-4; size: .; J: TRBJ2-7; D: .
CDR3: CSVGGTGSETQYF; DNA: TGCAGCGTTGGAGGGACAGGGTCGGAGACCCAGTACTTC; V: TRBV29-1; size: .; J: TRBJ2-5; D: TRBD1
CDR3: CASSPEGDRGGYTF; DNA: TGTGCCAGCAGTCCCGAAGGGGACAGGGGCGGCTACACCTTC; V: TRBV27; size: .; J: TRBJ1-2; D: TRBD1
CDR3: CASSAGTSGSYEQYF; DNA: TGTGCCAGCAGCGCCGGGACTAGCGGGAGTTACGAGCAGTACTTC; V: TRBV2; size: few; J: TRBJ2-7; D: TRBD2
CDR3: CASSLISGGTEAFF; DNA: TGTGCCAGCAGCCTGATTTCGGGAGGCACTGAAGCTTTCTTT; V: TRBV11-2; size: many; J: TRBJ1-1; D: .
CDR3: CASSAAGLLTGELFF; DNA: TGTGCCAGCAGCGCGGCGGGTCTGTTGACCGGGGAGCTGTTTTTT; V: TRBV7-8; size: .; J: TRBJ2-2; D: .
CDR3: CASSLGASGKGQYF; DNA: TGTGCCAGCAGTTTGGGAGCTAGCGGGAAAGGGCAGTACTTC; V: TRBV28; size: .; J: TRBJ2-7; D: TRBD2
CDR3: CASSYGEGGEQYF; DNA: TGTGCCAGCAGTTATGGTGAAGGGGGCGAGCAGTACTTC; V: TRBV6-5; size: .; J: TRBJ2-7; D: .
CDR3: CASSPRDTVQETQYF; DNA: TGCGCCAGCAGCCCACGGGACACCGTCCAAGAGACCCAGTACTTC; V: TRBV5-1; size: .; J: TRBJ2-5; D: .
CDR3: CASSSQQRANTEAFF; DNA: TGCGCCAGCAGCTCGCAACAGAGAGCAAACACTGAAGCTTTCTTT; V: TRBV5-1; size: once; J: TRBJ1-1; D: .
CDR3: CASSFTGSYGYTF; DNA: TGCGCCAGCAGCTTTACAGGGAGCTATGGCTACACCTTC; V: TRBV4-1; size: .; J: TRBJ1-2; D: .
CDR3: CASSLFGGLSYTF; DNA: TGTGCCAGCAGTTTATTCGGGGGTTTAAGCTACACCTTC; V: TRBV28; size: .; J: TRBJ1-2; D: .
CDR3: CASNKQGGGYEQYF; DNA: TGTGCCAGCAACAAACAGGGTGGAGGCTACGAGCAGTACTTC; V: TRBV9; size: .; J: TRBJ2-7; D: .
CDR3: CASSPTGGETQYF; DNA: TGTGCCAGCAGTCCGACAGGTGGAGAGACCCAGTACTTC; V: TRBV5-4; size: .; J: TRBJ2-5; D: .
CDR3: CASSLDPQGISYEQYF; DNA: TGCGCCAGCAGCTTGGACCCACAGGGGATTTCCTACGAGCAGTACTTC; V: TRBV5-1; size: .; J: TRBJ2-7; D: TRBD1